Each of the 28 T cell receptor beta chains below was sequenced from the same sample in a study of cytomegalovirus exposure and HLA in healthy donors. It was with 60 Vbeta and 13 Jbeta primers that the PCR ran. The protocol was immunoSEQ multiplex PCR, while the TCRdb copy is restricted to in-frame clones and leaves out a portion. This sample's table reports nearly 200,000 clones. The sequenced material came from PBMCs. The receptors come from a boy younger than 18 in good health and CMV-seronegative.

The rearrangement joins TRBV15 to TRBJ2-4, with a possible D match to TRBD1 (5 bases). The V end was cut by 0 bases, the J end by 3 bases, with 18 bases between. This CDR3 spans 18 amino acids. Germline loops: CDR1 LNHNV, CDR2 YYDKDF (reference sequence). The CDR3: CATSRESTVSLDKNIQYF. The CDR3 DNA follows: TGTGCCACCAGCAGAGAGTCGACAGTCTCCCTTGACAAAAACATTCAGTACTTC. Filled out from reference TRBV15 and TRBJ2-4, the complete variable domain reads DAMVIQNPRYQVTQFGKPVTLSCSQTLNHNVMYWYQQKSSQAPKLLFHYYDKDFNNEADTPDNFQSRRPNTSFCFLDIRSPGLGDTAMYLCATSRESTVSLDKNIQYFGAGTRLSVL.

This chain connects TRBV7-8 to TRBJ1-2; 8 bases map to TRBD1. With 0 bases clipped from V and 4 bases from J, the junction kept 7 bases outside the gene matches. This CDR3 comprises 16 residues. Germline values: CDR1 SGHVS, CDR2 FQNEAQ. The CDR3 DNA reads as TGTGCCAGCAGCTTAGCGTTGGGGACAGGAAGCTATGGCTACACCTTC. Translating gives CASSLALGTGSYGYTF.

The V call is TRBV30, the J call TRBJ1-1, with TRBD1 as a possible D gene (5 bases). V was clipped by 2 bases and J by 1 base, with 11 bases between them. Germline CDR1 and CDR2: GTSNPN and SVGIG (reference sequence). This CDR3 contains 14 residues. The CDR3 loop reads CAWSKTTGNTEAFF. The CDR3 bases are TGTGCCTGGAGTAAAACAACAGGGAACACTGAAGCTTTCTTT.

The chain is built from TRBV4-1 and TRBJ1-2; D is perhaps TRBD1 (5 bases). The ends were cut back, 5 bases at V and 8 bases at J, with 21 bases in the middle. Per the germline V gene, CDR1 is MGHRA and CDR2 is YSYEKL. This CDR3 is 15 amino acids long. The CDR3 here is CASSGVISGAAGYTF. The CDR3 DNA reads as TGCGCCAGCAGCGGTGTTATAAGCGGGGCGGCGGGCTACACCTTC.

The chain combines TRBV7-2 with TRBJ1-2; possibly TRBD1 for D (5 bases). This CDR3 region has 12 residues. Germline loops: CDR1 SGHTA, CDR2 FQGNSA. Trimming stripped 3 bases from V and 7 bases from J, with 9 bases between. CDR3 coding DNA: TGTGCCAGCAGCTTCAGGGAGGGTGGCTACACCTTC. Protein sequence: CASSFREGGYTF.

J is TRBJ1-1 and V is TRBV7-8; D remains ambiguous. The germline CDR1 and CDR2 sequences are SGHVS and FQNEAQ. The ends were cut back, 5 bases at V and 4 bases at J, with 14 bases in the middle. The CDR3 runs to 14 residues. The CDR3 DNA reads TGTGCCAGCAGCCAAAGATCGACAAGCACTGAAGCTTTCTTT. Its translation: CASSQRSTSTEAFF.

The V gene is TRBV7-3, the J gene TRBJ2-5; unclear D gene. The J call may be wrong; the DNA end is better matched by TRBJ2-7. The CDR3 is 14 amino acids. Germline V lookup: CDR1 SGHTA, CDR2 FQGTGA. CDR3 DNA sequence: TGTGCCAGCAGCCCGGGTCCAAGCAGCTACGAGCAGTACTTC. Translation: CASSPGPSSYEQYF.

The J gene is TRBJ1-1, the V gene TRBV11-2; D may be TRBD1 (6 bases). Between the trimmed V and J ends, which lost 5 bases and 6 bases, there was a span of 13 bases. Looked up from germline, CDR1 is SGHAT and CDR2 is FQNNGV. CDR3 length: 13 residues. CDR3 sequence: CASSPRTESEAFF. As DNA, the CDR3 is TGTGCCAGCAGCCCCAGGACAGAATCTGAAGCTTTCTTT.

Turning to this clone: Other DNA sequences within the sample encode an identical CDR3. The chain joins TRBV19 to TRBJ2-7; possible D gene TRBD2, 5 bases. Trimming pared 3 bases from V and 0 bases from J, leaving 9 bases between. Germline V lookup: CDR1 LNHDA, CDR2 SQIVND (reference sequence). CDR3 length: 14 amino acids. CDR3 region: CASSIAGSSYEQYF. The CDR3 DNA is TGTGCCAGTAGTATTGCGGGTAGCTCCTACGAGCAGTACTTC.

The chain combines TRBV19 with TRBJ2-1, with D maybe TRBD1 (6 bases). Trimming cost V 7 bases and J 5 bases, with 15 bases left between them. Germline CDR1 LNHDA, CDR2 SQIVND (reference sequence). The CDR3 spans 14 residues. CDR3 DNA: TGTGCCAGTATCCCACAGCCAGGGGACAATGAGCAGTTCTTC. Protein: CASIPQPGDNEQFF. The variable domain in full, with the rest retrieved from reference TRBV19 and TRBJ2-1, is DGGITQSPKYLFRKEGQNVTLSCEQNLNHDAMYWYRQDPGQGLRLIYYSQIVNDFQKGDIAEGYSVSREKKESFPLTVTSAQKNPTAFYLCASIPQPGDNEQFFGPGTRLTVL.

The CDR3 is CASSPGYYGYTF. CDR3 in DNA: TGTGCCAGCAGCCCGGGGTACTATGGCTACACCTTC. J is TRBJ1-2 and V is TRBV14; no clear D. The germline V and J ends were trimmed by 4 bases and 3 bases, with 6 bases remaining between them. Germline V gives CDR1 SGHDN, CDR2 FVKESK. This CDR3 has 12 residues.

The chain links TRBV6-5 to TRBJ1-1; the D is unclear. Trimming cost V 8 bases and J 1 base, with 14 bases left between them. CDR3 length equals 14 residues. The V gene's germline CDR1 is MNHEY and CDR2 SVGAGI. CDR3 DNA: TGTGCCAGCTCTCCCTACCGGTGGAACACTGAAGCTTTCTTT. Amino acids: CASSPYRWNTEAFF.

The chain recombines TRBV5-1 with TRBJ2-5; 11 nucleotides line up with TRBD2. The CDR3 runs 16 residues. Germline V gene sequence: CDR1 SGHRS, CDR2 YFSETQ. V shed 5 bases, J shed 5 bases, and the junction held 11 bases outside the gene matches. The CDR3 region has the DNA TGCGCCAGCAGTCAAATAGCGGGGGGGCCGGGGGAGACCCAGTACTTC. As protein: CASSQIAGGPGETQYF.

The chain joins TRBV4-2 to TRBJ2-1, with TRBD2 as a possible D gene (5 bases). Germline V gene data show CDR1 as LGHNA and CDR2 as YNFKEQ. CDR3 size: 16 residues. Trimming took 0 bases from V and 0 from J, leaving 9 bases between them. The CDR3 region is CASSQESGSSYNEQFF. CDR3 DNA sequence: TGTGCCAGCAGCCAAGAAAGCGGAAGCTCCTACAATGAGCAGTTCTTC.

V is TRBV6-5 and J is TRBJ1-2; D is possibly TRBD1 (6 bases). With 5 bases removed from V and 4 bases from J, the gap between germline ends came to 14 bases. CDR1 and CDR2 (germline): MNHEY, SVGAGI. This CDR3 has 14 residues. The CDR3 DNA sequence: TGTGCCAGCAGTAGGGGACAACCGATCTATGGCTACACCTTC. Residues: CASSRGQPIYGYTF.

The chain uses TRBV11-2 and TRBJ1-4, with D possibly being TRBD1 (5 bases). Germline V gene data show CDR1 as SGHAT and CDR2 as FQNNGV. The length of the CDR3 is 13 residues. V was cut by 3 bases and J by 7 bases, with 9 bases left in between. The CDR3 DNA follows: TGTGCCAGCAGCTTTGCGGGGGGTGAAAAACTGTTTTTT. Protein sequence: CASSFAGGEKLFF.

The V call is TRBV6-1, the J call TRBJ2-2; 13 nucleotides align to TRBD2. This CDR3 comprises 15 residues. Per germline, CDR1 MNHNS and CDR2 SASEGT. The V and J ends lost 2 bases and 10 bases, in that order; junction bases with no gene match: 4. CDR3 DNA sequence: TGTGCCAGCAGTGAACCGGGACTAGCGGGGAAGGAGCTGTTTTTT. Translated: CASSEPGLAGKELFF.

The J gene is TRBJ1-4, the V gene TRBV5-6, with D possibly matching TRBD1 (6 bases). The CDR3 length is 15 residues. Per the germline V gene, CDR1 is SGHDT and CDR2 is YYEEEE. The V gene lost 0 bases and the J gene lost 6 bases, with 12 bases spanning the gap. The CDR3 DNA reads as TGTGCCAGCAGCTTGGTTACAGGGATAGATGAAAAACTGTTTTTT. It is translated as CASSLVTGIDEKLFF.

V is TRBV7-9 and J is TRBJ1-1; D is uncertain. The CDR3 contains 11 residues. V was shortened by 5 bases and J by 9 bases, with 10 bases between the two germline ends. In germline, CDR1 is SEHNR, CDR2 FQNEAQ (reference sequence). The CDR3 nucleotides read TGTGCCAGCAGCCCCTTACAGCAAGCTTTCTTT. Its protein product is CASSPLQQAFF. Drawing the rest from reference TRBV7-9 and TRBJ1-1, the complete variable domain is DTGVSQNPRHKITKRGQNVTFRCDPISEHNRLYWYRQTLGQGPEFLTYFQNEAQLEKSRLLSDRFSAERPKGSFSTLEIQRTEQGDSAMYLCASSPLQQAFFGQGTRLTVV.

V and J are TRBV7-6 and TRBJ1-4; D not resolved. Trimming removed 2 bases from V and 8 bases from J, with 12 bases in between. Germline-derived CDR1 and CDR2 are SGHVS and FNYEAQ. The CDR3 contains 14 residues. CDR3 sequence (DNA): TGTGCCAGCAGCTTATCCGGGGTTGGAGAAAAACTGTTTTTT. Amino acid sequence: CASSLSGVGEKLFF.

The chain uses TRBV4-1 and TRBJ2-3, with TRBD1 matching 10 bases. There are 13 residues in the CDR3. V trimming: 4 bases; J trimming: 15 bases; junction bases outside the gene matches: 10. Germline-derived CDR1 and CDR2 are MGHRA and YSYEKL. The chain's CDR3 is CASSLGTGTGVYF. For the CDR3, the DNA is TGCGCCAGCAGCCTGGGGACCGGGACAGGGGTATATTTT.

The V gene is TRBV2, the J gene TRBJ1-3; D not certain. Germline loops: CDR1 SNHLY, CDR2 FYNNEI. Trimming stripped 7 bases from V and 2 bases from J, with 6 bases between. The CDR3 runs to 12 residues. In DNA form, the CDR3 reads TGTGCCAGCAATCAGGCTGGAAACACCATATATTTT. It encodes CASNQAGNTIYF.

The chain joins TRBV5-1 to TRBJ2-7; maybe TRBD1 (5 bases). V lost 0 bases, J lost 6 bases, and 10 bases lay in between. The germline V gene has CDR1 SGHRS and CDR2 YFSETQ. There are 13 residues in the CDR3. In DNA form, the CDR3 reads TGCGCCAGCAGCTTGGGGGGCCCTGTCGAGCAGTACTTC. It specifies CASSLGGPVEQYF.

The chain recombines TRBV7-9 with TRBJ1-5; weak D call: TRBD1 (6 bases). CDR1 and CDR2 from the germline V gene are SEHNR and FQNEAQ (reference sequence). The V gene lost 5 bases and the J gene lost 4 bases, with 9 bases spanning the gap. The CDR3 has 13 residues. Written as DNA, the CDR3 is TGTGCCAGCAGCCAGCAGGGGAATCAGCCCCAGCATTTT. This translates into CASSQQGNQPQHF.

The rearrangement uses TRBV5-4 and TRBJ2-7, with TRBD2 matching over 8 bases. V trimming: 0 bases; J trimming: 5 bases; junction bases outside the gene matches: 4. This CDR3 is built from 14 residues. Germline V gene sequence: CDR1 SGHNT, CDR2 YYREEE (reference sequence). The CDR3 coding sequence is TGTGCCAGCAGCTTGGACGGGGGGGGGAACGAGCAGTACTTC. Translation gives CASSLDGGGNEQYF.

The rearrangement links TRBV27 to TRBJ1-1, with 7 nucleotides matching TRBD1. This CDR3 spans 15 amino acids. Trimming removed 2 bases from V and 0 bases from J; junction bases left unmatched: 3. Per the germline V gene, CDR1 is MNHEY and CDR2 is SMNVEV (reference sequence). The CDR3 loop is CASSLTGVVNTEAFF. CDR3 nucleotide sequence: TGTGCCAGCAGTTTAACAGGGGTGGTGAACACTGAAGCTTTCTTT.

The CDR3 DNA is TGCAGCGTTGAAGAAGGCCGGACACAAAGCGAGCAGTACTTC. Amino acids: CSVEEGRTQSEQYF. The gene calls are TRBV29-1 and TRBJ2-7; possible D gene TRBD1, 5 bases. The CDR3 spans 14 residues. V lost 0 bases and J 6 bases, leaving 15 bases between the germline ends. Germline V gene data show CDR1 as SQVTM and CDR2 as ANQGSEA.

This chain uses TRBV19 with TRBJ2-5; the D gene is possibly TRBD2 (5 bases). Germline CDR1 LNHDA, CDR2 SQIVND (reference sequence). The V and J ends lost 6 bases and 4 bases respectively, with 15 bases between them. The CDR3 totals 14 residues. The CDR3, as DNA: TGTGCCAGTAGCCACGGACTTACCGGAGAGACCCAGTACTTC. Protein product: CASSHGLTGETQYF.